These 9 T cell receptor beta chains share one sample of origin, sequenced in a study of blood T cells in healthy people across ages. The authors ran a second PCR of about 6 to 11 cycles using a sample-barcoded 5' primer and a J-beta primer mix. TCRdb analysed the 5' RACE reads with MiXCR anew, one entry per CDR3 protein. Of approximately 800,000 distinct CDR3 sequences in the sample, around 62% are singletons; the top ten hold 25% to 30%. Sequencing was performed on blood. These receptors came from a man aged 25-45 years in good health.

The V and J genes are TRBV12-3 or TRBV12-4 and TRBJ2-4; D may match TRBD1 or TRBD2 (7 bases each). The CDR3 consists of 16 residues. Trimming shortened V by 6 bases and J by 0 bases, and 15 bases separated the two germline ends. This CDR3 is CASSDQGGGAKNIQYF. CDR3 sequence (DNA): TGTGCCAGCAGCGATCAGGGGGGGGGAGCCAAAAACATTCAGTACTTC.

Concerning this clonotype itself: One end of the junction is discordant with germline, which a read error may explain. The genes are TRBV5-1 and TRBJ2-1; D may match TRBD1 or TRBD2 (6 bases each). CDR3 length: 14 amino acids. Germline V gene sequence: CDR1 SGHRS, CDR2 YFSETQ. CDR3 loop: CASTPGALYDEQFF. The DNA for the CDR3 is TGCGCCAGCACCCCGGGGGCCCTCTACGATGAGCAGTTCTTC.

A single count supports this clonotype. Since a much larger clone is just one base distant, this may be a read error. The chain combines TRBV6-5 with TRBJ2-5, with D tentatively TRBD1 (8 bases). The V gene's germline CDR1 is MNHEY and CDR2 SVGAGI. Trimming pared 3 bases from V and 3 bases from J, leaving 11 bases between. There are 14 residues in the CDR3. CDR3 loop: CASSYTGGEETQYF. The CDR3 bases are TGTGCCAGCAGTTATACAGGGGGGGAAGAGACCCAGTACTTC.

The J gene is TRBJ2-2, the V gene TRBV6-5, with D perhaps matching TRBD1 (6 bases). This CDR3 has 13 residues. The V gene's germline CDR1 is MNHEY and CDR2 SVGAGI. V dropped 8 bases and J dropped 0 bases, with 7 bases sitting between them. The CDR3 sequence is CASWGPNTGELFF. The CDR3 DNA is TGTGCCAGCTGGGGGCCGAACACCGGGGAGCTGTTTTTT.

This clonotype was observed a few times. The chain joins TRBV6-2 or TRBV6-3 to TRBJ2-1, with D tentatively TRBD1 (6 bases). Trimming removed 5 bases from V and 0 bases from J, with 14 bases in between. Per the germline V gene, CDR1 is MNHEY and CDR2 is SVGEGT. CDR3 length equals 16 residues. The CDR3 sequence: CASSTGRPSSYNEQFF. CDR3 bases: TGTGCCAGCAGTACAGGGCGCCCCAGCTCCTACAATGAGCAGTTCTTC.

The CDR3 protein is CSVARPGQQETQYF. DNA for the CDR3: TGCAGCGTTGCGAGACCGGGACAGCAAGAGACCCAGTACTTC. V and J are TRBV29-1 and TRBJ2-5; 7 nucleotides line up with TRBD1. This CDR3 region has 14 residues. V gave up 4 bases and J gave up 2 bases; unmatched junction bases: 7. Germline-derived CDR1 and CDR2 are SQVTM and ANQGSEA.

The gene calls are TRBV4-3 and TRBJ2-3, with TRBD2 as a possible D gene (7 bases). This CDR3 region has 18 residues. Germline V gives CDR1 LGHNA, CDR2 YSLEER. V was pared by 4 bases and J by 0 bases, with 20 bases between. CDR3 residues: CASSRQVNPGGSTDTQYF. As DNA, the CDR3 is TGCGCCAGCAGCCGACAGGTCAACCCGGGGGGCAGCACAGATACGCAGTATTTT.

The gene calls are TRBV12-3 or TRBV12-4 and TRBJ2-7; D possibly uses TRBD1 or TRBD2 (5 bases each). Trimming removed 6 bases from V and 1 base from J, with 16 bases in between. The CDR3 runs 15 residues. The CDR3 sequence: CASSQGDGRSYEQYF. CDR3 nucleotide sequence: TGTGCCAGCAGCCAAGGGGACGGCCGTTCCTACGAGCAGTACTTC.

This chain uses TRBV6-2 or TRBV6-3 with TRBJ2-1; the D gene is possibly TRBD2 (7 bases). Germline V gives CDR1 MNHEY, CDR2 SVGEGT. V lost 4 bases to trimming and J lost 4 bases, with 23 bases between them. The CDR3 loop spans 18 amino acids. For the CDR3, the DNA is TGTGCCAGCAGTTCGGGCGGGGGCCTAACCTCCCTATACAATGAGCAGTTCTTC. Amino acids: CASSSGGGLTSLYNEQFF.